A single sample gave rise to the 10 T cell receptor beta chains below, sequenced in a study of glioma-infiltrating T cells after dendritic cell vaccination. The data were produced by immunoSEQ multiplex PCR, yet TCRdb's version contains in-frame clones alone and is incomplete. The table shows over 55,000 clones, with 81% occurring only once. The sample here was blood, taken before dendritic cell vaccination. These receptor sequences come from a human donor with glioblastoma.

Comment on this clone: At the DNA level, this CDR3 is encoded by other sequences in the same sample as well. J is TRBJ2-3 and V is TRBV11-2; a possible D gene is TRBD1 (5 bases). This CDR3 comprises 15 residues. Per germline, CDR1 SGHAT and CDR2 FQNNGV. Between the trimmed V and J ends, which lost 3 bases and 5 bases, there was a span of 15 bases. This chain's CDR3 is CASSLVNRGGDTQYF. CDR3 DNA sequence: TGTGCCAGCAGCTTGGTGAATAGGGGCGGAGATACGCAGTATTTT.

The CDR3 region has the DNA TGTGCCAGCAGCATCCTGACAGGTGCCAAAAACATTCAGTACTTC. It codes for CASSILTGAKNIQYF. This chain connects TRBV7-9 to TRBJ2-4; maybe TRBD1 (6 bases). CDR1 and CDR2 (germline): SEHNR, FQNEAQ (reference sequence). The CDR3 loop spans 15 amino acids. V was cut by 5 bases and J by 1 base, with 12 bases left in between.

The CDR3 nucleotides are TGTGCCAGCAGCTGGACAGGGGACACCGGGGAGCTGTTTTTT. Its translation is CASSWTGDTGELFF. This chain joins TRBV11-2 and TRBJ2-2; 9 nucleotides agree with TRBD1. V lost 4 bases to trimming and J lost 3 bases; unmatched junction nucleotides: 0. The germline gives CDR1 SGHAT, CDR2 FQNNGV. There are 14 residues in the CDR3. The full variable domain, its missing parts supplied by reference TRBV11-2 and TRBJ2-2, is EAGVAQSPRYKIIEKRQSVAFWCNPISGHATLYWYQQILGQGPKLLIQFQNNGVVDDSQLPKDRFSAERLKGVDSTLKIQPAKLEDSAVYLCASSWTGDTGELFFGEGSRLTVL.

This clone was found once. The genes are TRBV9 and TRBJ2-7, with 10 bases aligning to TRBD1. This CDR3 region has 15 residues. CDR1 SGDLS and CDR2 YYNGEE come from the germline V gene. Trimming removed 0 bases from V and 6 bases from J; junction bases left unmatched: 6. The CDR3 here is CASSVATGTGAEQYF. The CDR3 nucleotides read TGTGCCAGCAGCGTAGCTACTGGGACAGGGGCCGAGCAGTACTTC.

This sequence joins TRBV7-8 and TRBJ2-5; TRBD2 matches 7 bases. Per germline, CDR1 SGHVS and CDR2 FQNEAQ. This CDR3 has 16 residues. The V and J ends lost 6 bases and 3 bases, in that order; junction bases with no gene match: 13. The CDR3 coding sequence is TGTGCCAGCAGACTTAGGTGGGGGGGGATTAAAGAGACCCAGTACTTC. This encodes CASRLRWGGIKETQYF.

This chain joins TRBV6-1 and TRBJ2-7, with D tentatively TRBD1 (6 bases). CDR3 length equals 15 residues. With 3 bases removed from V and 4 bases from J, the gap between germline ends came to 16 bases. Germline CDR1 and CDR2: MNHNS and SASEGT. The CDR3 protein is CASSESPEQGYEQYF. CDR3 coding DNA: TGTGCCAGCAGTGAGTCCCCCGAACAGGGTTACGAGCAGTACTTC.

The chain joins TRBV5-1 to TRBJ2-7; D is possibly TRBD2 (6 bases). Germline lookup yields CDR1 SGHRS and CDR2 YFSETQ. V gave up 0 bases and J gave up 2 bases, with 9 bases separating them. CDR3 length: 14 residues. Here the CDR3 DNA reads TGCGCCAGCAGCTTGGAGACGGGGGCCTACGAGCAGTACTTC. It specifies CASSLETGAYEQYF. The full variable domain, completed using reference TRBV5-1 and TRBJ2-7, is KAGVTQTPRYLIKTRGQQVTLSCSPISGHRSVSWYQQTPGQGLQFLFEYFSETQRNKGNFPGRFSGRQFSNSRSEMNVSTLELGDSALYLCASSLETGAYEQYFGPGTRLTVT.

The V and J genes are TRBV6-1 and TRBJ1-1; maybe TRBD1 (6 bases). Germline values: CDR1 MNHNS, CDR2 SASEGT. V gave up 4 bases and J gave up 5 bases, with 11 bases separating them. This CDR3 comprises 13 residues. In DNA, the CDR3 is TGTGCCAGCAGTGGAATAACAGGGACTGAAGCTTTCTTT. Translation gives CASSGITGTEAFF.

The J gene is TRBJ1-1, the V gene TRBV7-9, with 7 bases aligning to TRBD1. Germline assignment: CDR1 SEHNR and CDR2 FQNEAQ (reference sequence). The CDR3 sequence is 16 residues long. Trimming took 4 bases from V and 3 from J; bases not matched to a gene: 11. The CDR3, as DNA: TGTGCCAGCAGCTCCTTGGACGGGAGGGGGCACACTGAAGCTTTCTTT. Amino acid sequence: CASSSLDGRGHTEAFF.

This clone was observed once. CDR3 in amino acids: CASSESIGGADEQFF. In DNA, the CDR3 is TGCGCCAGCAGTGAGTCGATAGGGGGGGCCGATGAGCAGTTCTTC. The chain employs TRBV10-2 and TRBJ2-1, with D possibly being TRBD2 (7 bases). The germline gives CDR1 WSHSY, CDR2 SAAADI. CDR3 length: 15 residues. The V gene lost 0 bases and the J gene lost 8 bases, with 14 bases spanning the gap.